This TCR beta chain derives from a study of blood T cell repertoires in COVID-19. Turning to the study itself: Collection of acute and convalescent COVID-19 samples took place in the United States, Italy and Spain.

Methods used by the authors: Amplifying reference gene primers gave estimates of nucleated cell counts. Here immunoSEQ multiplex PCR was the method, and the copy in TCRdb shows in-frame clones only, minus some. The V and J calls and the clone size are those of that table, but D and trimming were determined from the DNA. The table lists about 220,000 clones, 87% of them singletons. In germline, CDR1 is MGHRA, CDR2 YSYEKL. The CDR3 has 16 residues. The trim removed 0 bases at V and 5 bases at J, leaving 7 bases unmatched. The gene calls are TRBV4-1 and TRBJ1-5; 7 nucleotides align to TRBD1. The TCR originated in a young woman with acute COVID-19. Sample: PBMCs or T cells enriched from blood (not recorded which). CDR3 in DNA: TGCGCCAGCAGCCAAGATCCCGGACAGGACCATCAGCCCCAGCATTTT. Encoded protein: CASSQDPGQDHQPQHF.